The present T cell receptor beta chain was sequenced within a study of human T cells and chemical hapten exposure. Time point in this sample: patch test 3, about 24 weeks after DPC sensitization. Treatment here: therapeutic diphenylcyclopropenone sensitization with weekly scalp DPC. Authors' processing steps: Sample-level TCR yields exhibited a median of roughly 96,000, with a range of roughly 20,000 to 700,000. TCRdb re-derived calls from the RACE reads in MiXCR, one entry per CDR3 protein. These V and J calls originate from TCRdb's pipeline instead of the authors' own analysis. The sample contains about 97,000 distinct CDR3 sequences, 25% to 30% of which appear only once. The sequencing used whole blood, collected in connection with sensitization to the hapten diphenylcyclopropenone (DPC). This TCR came from a man aged 35 to 55 with alopecia areata. Some clones in this sample may be carry-over from other donors' samples.

The CDR3 is CASTFMGTGTTGELFF. The CDR3 DNA reads as TGTGCCAGCACCTTCATGGGGACAGGGACCACCGGGGAGCTGTTTTTT. The chain is built from TRBV6-5 and TRBJ2-2; TRBD1 agrees at 9 bases. This CDR3 has 16 amino acids. Trimming removed 7 bases from V and 4 bases from J; junction bases left unmatched: 10. CDR1 and CDR2 (germline): MNHEY, SVGAGI.